This T cell receptor (beta chain) stems from a study of blood T cell repertoires in COVID-19. Study-wide context: The samples span acute and convalescent COVID-19 from the United States, Italy and Spain. PBMCs, B-cell-depleted T cells, or T cells were the source of the cDNA or gDNA that made up the material.

Participants had their cohort set by participant-reported clinical history. Sequenced by immunoSEQ multiplex PCR; TCRdb stores in-frame clones only, minus some. The table lists about 210,000 clones, roughly 79% of them singletons, with about 9.8% in the top ten. The clonotype comes from a woman in her forties or fifties with acute COVID-19. The sequenced sample consisted of PBMCs or T cells enriched from blood (not recorded which).

CDR3 protein: CASSYLSPRGTDTQYF. Written as DNA, the CDR3 is TGTGCCAGCAGTTACCTTTCCCCGCGGGGCACAGATACGCAGTATTTT. The chain couples TRBV6-2 or TRBV6-3 to TRBJ2-3; weak D call: TRBD2 (5 bases). The ends were cut back, 2 bases at V and 1 base at J, with 13 bases in the middle. The CDR3 length is 16 residues. The germline V gene has CDR1 MNHEY and CDR2 SVGEGT.